These T cell receptor beta chains were read from a single sample in a study of T cell responses to AZD1222 COVID-19 vaccine. Generated by immunoSEQ multiplex PCR, the TCRdb table keeps only in-frame clones and is missing some. This sample has approximately 120,000 clones; about 90% occur once, and the top ten carry 4.2%. The starting material was peripheral blood, obtained on day 0 of AZD1222 vaccination. These receptors all come from an adult in good health. Both conserved end residues are part of each CDR3. The D gene is left open where the match is weak. Part of the rows lack a size; the others show once, few, many or a class for expanded clones.

TRBV7-5,TRBJ2-5,.,.,TGTGCCAGAAGCTTAAACGGGACTAGCGGGCTCGAGACCCAGTACTTC,CARSLNGTSGLETQYF
TRBV7-9,TRBJ1-5,.,.,TGTGCCAGCAGCTCTGACCTGGGTGGGCAGCCCCAGCATTTT,CASSSDLGGQPQHF
TRBV13,TRBJ1-5,.,.,TGTGCCAGCAGCTTAGGCCCTAATCAGCCCCAGCATTTT,CASSLGPNQPQHF
TRBV18,TRBJ1-1,.,.,TGTGCCAGCTCACCCCCCCATAACACTGAAGCTTTCTTT,CASSPPHNTEAFF
TRBV7-2,TRBJ1-1,.,.,TGTGCCAGCAGCCGTAGACCAGAAACTTCTGAAGCTTTCTTT,CASSRRPETSEAFF
TRBV25-1,TRBJ1-1,.,.,TGTGCCAGCAGTGGGTGGGCGGGGACCACTGAAGCTTTCTTT,CASSGWAGTTEAFF
TRBV5-4,TRBJ2-3,.,.,TGTGCCAGCAGCTTGTCCCTGGTTGGGGCGGGCGGGGATACGCAGTATTTT,CASSLSLVGAGGDTQYF
TRBV13,TRBJ2-1,TRBD2,.,TGTGCCAGCAGCACCGGGGGGGGAACCTACAATGAGCAGTTCTTC,CASSTGGGTYNEQFF
TRBV28,TRBJ1-4,.,.,TGTGCCAGCAGTTTAAATAGCCAGGGAGCTGAAAAACTGTTTTTT,CASSLNSQGAEKLFF
TRBV27,TRBJ1-2,TRBD1,once,TGTGCCAGCAGTACAGGGGTTTTACCATTGGGCTACACCTTC,CASSTGVLPLGYTF
TRBV21-1,TRBJ2-7,.,.,TGTGCCAGCAGCATTGGGACAGACGAGCAGTACTTC,CASSIGTDEQYF
TRBV13,TRBJ1-3,.,.,TGTGCCAGCAGCCTAGCCCAGAACACCATATATTTT,CASSLAQNTIYF
TRBV11-2,TRBJ1-1,.,.,TGTGCCAGCAGCTTAGGCAGGACAAGCACTGAAGCTTTCTTT,CASSLGRTSTEAFF
TRBV24-1,TRBJ2-3,.,.,TGTGCCACCACCGTCGGGCAGGGAAGCGCAGATACGCAGTATTTT,CATTVGQGSADTQYF
TRBV6-5,TRBJ1-5,TRBD1,.,TGTGCCAGCAGTTACGGACAGGGCCAGCCCCAGCATTTT,CASSYGQGQPQHF
TRBV19,TRBJ2-7,.,many,TGTGCCAGTAGTGGGCTTAGAGGGGAACGGTACGAGCAGTACTTC,CASSGLRGERYEQYF
TRBV10-3,TRBJ2-3,.,.,TGTGCCATCAGTAACGTTGGGTTGGGGAGCACAGATACGCAGTATTTT,CAISNVGLGSTDTQYF
TRBV4-1,TRBJ1-6,.,few,TGCGCCAGCAGCCATTCCGGAGGTTATTCACCCCTCCACTTT,CASSHSGGYSPLHF
TRBV28,TRBJ2-3,TRBD1,.,TGTGCCAGCAGCCCCACCCTCCGGGACAGGGCAGATACGCAGTATTTT,CASSPTLRDRADTQYF
TRBV5-4,TRBJ1-2,.,.,TGTGCCAGCAGCTTGGATGGGTTTCTCTATGGCTACACCTTC,CASSLDGFLYGYTF
TRBV9,TRBJ1-4,.,.,TGTGCCAGCAGCTCCAGACAGGTCGGGGTTGAAAAACTGTTTTTT,CASSSRQVGVEKLFF
TRBV6-5,TRBJ1-1,.,once,TGTGCCAGCAGTTACTCGACCGCAGGGGCGAACACTGAAGCTTTCTTT,CASSYSTAGANTEAFF
TRBV4-2,TRBJ1-1,TRBD1,.,TGTGCCAGCAGCCAAGATATGGGACAGGGTGATGAAGCTTTCTTT,CASSQDMGQGDEAFF
TRBV11-2,TRBJ1-2,.,.,TGTGCCAGCAGCTTAGTGGGCACGATGATGGATGGCTACACCTTC,CASSLVGTMMDGYTF
TRBV6-5,TRBJ1-5,.,.,TGTGCCAGCAAGGGGGGATCTCAGCCCCAGCATTTT,CASKGGSQPQHF
TRBV10-1,TRBJ1-5,.,.,TGCGCCGCTAAGGGACGCACGGACCTCCGGCAGCCCCAGCATTTT,CAAKGRTDLRQPQHF
TRBV7-3,TRBJ1-6,.,.,TGTGCCAGCAGCTTGCAAGGGGGGCCAGGGGCTAGGAATAATTCACCCCTCCACTTT,CASSLQGGPGARNNSPLHF
TRBV27,TRBJ2-5,.,.,TGTGCCAGCAGTTTGGCGGGGGCCGGGGAGACCCAGTACTTC,CASSLAGAGETQYF
TRBV20-1,TRBJ2-7,.,.,TGCAGTGCTAGTGGCCAATCGGGTTCTGTCGGCGAGCAGTACTTC,CSASGQSGSVGEQYF
TRBV3-1/TRBV3-2,TRBJ1-2,.,once,TGTGCCAGCAGCCAAGGACAGTCTGGCTACACCTTC,CASSQGQSGYTF
TRBV5-4,TRBJ1-4,.,.,TGTGCCAGCAGCTTCTCCAGTAATGAAAAACTGTTTTTT,CASSFSSNEKLFF
TRBV9,TRBJ2-6,.,.,TGTGCCAGCAGCGTAGCTGGGGCCAACGTCCTGACTTTC,CASSVAGANVLTF